This TCR beta chain originates from a study of T cell changes during pregnancy in multiple sclerosis (dated by TCRdb to about 2019). About the full investigation: Changes in the T cell repertoire over the course of pregnancy were examined in this study in women with multiple sclerosis.

Turning to this clone: Its specific antigen is unknown. Within one base of it there is no much larger clone, and no base qualities were kept.

The method behind the library was the immunoSEQ multiplex PCR assay. Imported from immuneACCESS, the table was reduced by TCRdb to in-frame sequences with V and J called. These copies leave out some clones; in studies compared against another copy, an unresolved V gene accounts for under half, and the cause of the remainder is not known. In all, the sample holds approximately 99,000 clones, and about 94% of those were seen once. The ten most abundant clones make up 0.99% of the sample. From the germline V gene, CDR1 is SGHDN and CDR2 is FVKESK. The CDR3 holds 20 amino acids from the cysteine to the phenylalanine. Solely the CDR3 DNA is kept, with 60 bases framed from the first base. Relative to germline, V is missing 0 bases and J is missing 2 bases, with 16 bases of the junction outside any gene match.

The sequence is built from TRBV14 and TRBJ2-1; 7 bases in the junction line up with TRBD1. This TCR came from a female donor with multiple sclerosis, enrolled in a pregnancy study. The source material was peripheral blood, sampled after pregnancy. The sequenced DNA is TGTGCCAGCAGCCAAGATCCCGGGACAGTCTCAGGTGGTACCTACAATGAGCAGTTCTTC. It codes for CASSQDPGTVSGGTYNEQFF.